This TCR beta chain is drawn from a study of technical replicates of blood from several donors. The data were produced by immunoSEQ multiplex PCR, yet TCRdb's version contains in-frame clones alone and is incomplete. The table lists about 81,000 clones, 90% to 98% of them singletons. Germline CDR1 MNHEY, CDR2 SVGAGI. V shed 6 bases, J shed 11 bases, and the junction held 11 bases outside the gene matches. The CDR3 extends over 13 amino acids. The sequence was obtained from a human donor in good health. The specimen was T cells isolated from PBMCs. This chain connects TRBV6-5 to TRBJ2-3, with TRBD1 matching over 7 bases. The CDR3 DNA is TGTGCCAGCAGCCTCCCCTCTCAGGGGGTGCAGTATTTT. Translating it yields CASSLPSQGVQYF.